The next 25 T cell receptor beta chains were all read from a single sample in a study of T cells after yellow fever vaccination (dated by TCRdb to the late 2010s). To prepare the library, 5' RACE was applied. Sequencing was performed on an Illumina HiSeq 2500. TCRdb passed the public sequencing reads through fastp at Q25 and MiXCR, retaining productive beta sequences. CDR3 protein duplicates are merged, each entry listing the most common genes and DNA. This sample is represented by 500,000 to 650,000 distinct CDR3 sequences; roughly a sixth of them were singletons. Around 16% of the sample is taken by the ten largest. Reading the label with the study, this specimen's treatment or condition is: live attenuated yellow fever vaccine strain. This sample comprised PBMCs, obtained 5 to 6 days after the first yellow fever vaccination. Receptors were obtained from a young man who received the YFV17D yellow fever vaccine.

This clonotype was recorded once. CDR3 nucleotides: TGCAGCGTTGCAAAGTCGGTGGGGCTGGATACGCAGTATTTT. Protein: CSVAKSVGLDTQYF. The chain combines TRBV29-1 with TRBJ2-3, with D possibly TRBD1 on 5 matching bases. Germline CDR1 SQVTM, CDR2 ANQGSEA. The CDR3 runs 14 residues. V was trimmed by 4 bases and J by 6 bases, leaving 17 bases between them.

The table lists this clonotype with a few counts. This chain connects TRBV11-1 to TRBJ2-7; D remains ambiguous. This CDR3 is built from 14 residues. Germline V gene data show CDR1 as SGHAT and CDR2 as FQDESV (reference sequence). Trimming took 1 base from V and 3 from J, leaving 10 bases between them. This CDR3 reads CASSLVDTHYEQYF. CDR3 in DNA: TGTGCCAGCAGCTTAGTTGACACCCACTACGAGCAGTACTTC.

The CDR3 DNA follows: TGCAGTGCTACCTCCGGGGTAGGAGAGACCCAGTACTTC. It yields the protein CSATSGVGETQYF. The chain uses TRBV20-1 and TRBJ2-5, with D possibly TRBD2 on 5 matching bases. Per germline, CDR1 DFQATT and CDR2 SNEGSKA (reference sequence). V lost 4 bases to trimming and J lost 4 bases, with 13 bases between them. This CDR3 is built from 13 residues.

This clonotype was counted at least ten times. V is TRBV5-1 and J is TRBJ2-1; the D gene is possibly TRBD2 (6 bases). The ends were cut back, 4 bases at V and 7 bases at J, with 12 bases in the middle. CDR1 SGHRS and CDR2 YFSETQ come from the germline V gene. CDR3 size: 13 residues. CDR3 nucleotide sequence: TGCGCCAGCAGCGGAGAGGGACTGAATGAGCAGTTCTTC. Protein: CASSGEGLNEQFF.

The V gene is TRBV6-1, the J gene TRBJ2-1; a weak D match, TRBD2 (5 bases). V was cut by 2 bases and J by 0 bases, with 8 bases left in between. The CDR3 is made up of 15 amino acids. Germline V CDR1 and CDR2: MNHNS, SASEGT. The CDR3 DNA sequence: TGTGCCAGCAGTGAAACGGGGAGCTCCTACAATGAGCAGTTCTTC. Its protein is CASSETGSSYNEQFF.

This chain connects TRBV19 to TRBJ2-7; TRBD2 agrees at 9 bases. Germline values: CDR1 LNHDA, CDR2 SQIVND (reference sequence). CDR3 size: 14 residues. V was pared by 6 bases and J by 0 bases, with 3 bases of the junction left unmatched. In DNA form, the CDR3 reads TGTGCCAGTAGGTTGACTAGCGGCTCCTACGAGCAGTACTTC. Amino acids: CASRLTSGSYEQYF.

In its sample, this clonotype was seen many times. The rearrangement links TRBV5-1 to TRBJ1-2; 7 nucleotides align to TRBD1. V shed 5 bases, J shed 4 bases, and the junction held 17 bases outside the gene matches. This CDR3 contains 17 residues. Germline assignment: CDR1 SGHRS and CDR2 YFSETQ. In nucleotides, the CDR3 is TGCGCCAGCAGGAAGCAGCCGACTGGGACAGCTGGCTATGGCTACACCTTC. It specifies CASRKQPTGTAGYGYTF.

The V gene is TRBV28, the J gene TRBJ2-2; D tentatively reads TRBD1 or TRBD2 (5 bases each). Trimming took off 6 bases at V and 0 bases at J, with 14 bases between the two ends. This CDR3 contains 16 residues. Germline CDR1 reads MDHEN; CDR2 reads SYDVKM. The CDR3 here is CASRSPWGTNTGELFF. The CDR3 nucleotides read TGTGCCAGCAGATCCCCTTGGGGGACGAACACCGGGGAGCTGTTTTTT.

This clonotype has a handful of counts. The gene calls are TRBV20-1 and TRBJ2-5; maybe TRBD1 (6 bases). The CDR3 sequence is 14 residues long. CDR1 is DFQATT, CDR2 SNEGSKA, per germline (reference sequence). V lost 1 base and J lost 5, with 14 bases in between. The CDR3 region has the DNA TGCAGTGCTAGAGGTTACAGGGTCGCGGAGACCCAGTACTTC. Its translation is CSARGYRVAETQYF.

This clonotype was seen repeatedly, ten times or more. V usage is TRBV7-2 and J usage is TRBJ2-1, with D perhaps TRBD1 (5 bases). This CDR3 is 12 amino acids long. CDR1 is SGHTA, CDR2 FQGNSA, per germline. Trimming took off 5 bases at V and 9 bases at J, with 11 bases between the two ends. In DNA, the CDR3 is TGTGCCAGCAGCCTCAGGGTCGGTGAGCAGTTCTTC. It translates to CASSLRVGEQFF.

Written as DNA, the CDR3 is TGCAGTGCTAGAGATCTAGCAGCCAGCACAGATACGCAGTATTTT. Protein sequence: CSARDLAASTDTQYF. The chain recombines TRBV20-1 with TRBJ2-3; tentatively, D is TRBD2 (5 bases). The length of the CDR3 is 15 residues. Germline lookup yields CDR1 DFQATT and CDR2 SNEGSKA (reference sequence). Trimming took off 0 bases at V and 0 bases at J, with 10 bases between the two ends.

This chain links TRBV7-8 with TRBJ2-1; a possible D gene is TRBD2 (6 bases). This CDR3 region has 14 residues. V lost 3 bases and J 10 bases, leaving 16 bases between the germline ends. Germline V gene sequence: CDR1 SGHVS, CDR2 FQNEAQ. In DNA, the CDR3 is TGTGCCAGCAGCTTGTACCAGACTGGAGGGGAGCAGTTCTTC. Protein product: CASSLYQTGGEQFF.

This clonotype was found a few times. This chain joins TRBV20-1 and TRBJ2-2; D remains ambiguous. Per the germline V gene, CDR1 is DFQATT and CDR2 is SNEGSKA (reference sequence). Trimming took 3 bases from V and 4 from J, leaving 12 bases between them. The CDR3 extends over 14 amino acids. CDR3 in amino acids: CSASKETGTGELFF. The CDR3 DNA sequence: TGCAGTGCTAGTAAGGAAACGGGCACCGGGGAGCTGTTTTTT.

This clonotype was seen at least ten times. The V and J genes are TRBV6-2 or TRBV6-3 and TRBJ2-2; 10 bases map to TRBD1. Germline V gene sequence: CDR1 MNHEY, CDR2 SVGEGT. The CDR3 length is 14 residues. V lost 8 bases, J lost 5 bases, and 5 bases stayed unmatched. The CDR3 here is CASGRTGGTGELFF. The CDR3, as DNA: TGTGCCAGCGGCCGGACAGGGGGAACCGGGGAGCTGTTTTTT.

This clonotype was found a few times. The chain employs TRBV11-2 and TRBJ1-2; 10 bases map to TRBD1. This CDR3 region has 16 residues. CDR1 and CDR2 from the germline V gene are SGHAT and FQNNGV. V lost 5 bases, J lost 4 bases, and 10 bases stayed unmatched. CDR3: CASSPQLGTGVYGYTF. In DNA form, the CDR3 reads TGTGCCAGCAGCCCACAGCTCGGGACAGGGGTCTATGGCTACACCTTC.

The chain combines TRBV6-1 with TRBJ1-2; the D is unclear. The germline V gene has CDR1 MNHNS and CDR2 SASEGT. The CDR3 spans 15 residues. Trimming removed 5 bases from V and 6 bases from J, with 19 bases in between. This CDR3 reads CASSPHLRREHGYTF. Here the CDR3 DNA reads TGTGCCAGCAGTCCACACCTCAGGAGGGAGCATGGCTACACCTTC.

In this sample, this clonotype turned up a few times. The chain joins TRBV20-1 to TRBJ1-2, with unresolved D. Germline V gene sequence: CDR1 DFQATT, CDR2 SNEGSKA (reference sequence). Trimming removed 6 bases from V and 6 bases from J, with 11 bases in between. This CDR3 is 11 amino acids long. The CDR3 DNA sequence: TGCAGTGCCCCGCGGGTGGATGGCTACACCTTC. It is translated as CSAPRVDGYTF.

The chain is built from TRBV19 and TRBJ1-5, with 7 bases that match TRBD1. CDR3 length: 15 residues. V shed 5 bases and J 0 bases; nucleotides not matched to a gene: 4. Germline CDR1 LNHDA, CDR2 SQIVND (reference sequence). CDR3 nucleotide sequence: TGTGCCAGTAGTCCAAGACAGGGTAGCAATCAGCCCCAGCATTTT. This codes for CASSPRQGSNQPQHF.

The gene calls are TRBV7-3 and TRBJ2-3; the D gene is possibly TRBD2 (5 bases). Trimming took 0 bases from V and 0 from J, leaving 16 bases between them. Germline V gives CDR1 SGHTA, CDR2 FQGTGA. CDR3 length: 18 amino acids. The CDR3 sequence: CASSLTGSRIASTDTQYF. The CDR3 bases are TGTGCCAGCAGCTTAACAGGTTCCAGGATAGCGAGCACAGATACGCAGTATTTT. The entire variable domain, with the rest obtained from reference TRBV7-3 and TRBJ2-3, is as follows: GAGVSQTPSNKVTEKGKYVELRCDPISGHTALYWYRQSLGQGPEFLIYFQGTGAADDSGLPNDRFFAVRPEGSVSTLKIQRTERGDSAVYLCASSLTGSRIASTDTQYFGPGTRLTVL.

This clonotype was seen repeatedly, ten times or more. The gene calls are TRBV20-1 and TRBJ1-3; TRBD1 matches at 9 bases. The CDR3 is 14 amino acids. Germline V gene lookup returns CDR1 DFQATT and CDR2 SNEGSKA (reference sequence). V trimming: 5 bases; J trimming: 4 bases; junction bases outside the gene matches: 6. CDR3 DNA: TGCAGTGCTCAACAGGGGGCAGGAGGAAACACCATATATTTT. As protein: CSAQQGAGGNTIYF.

This clonotype was recorded a few times. This sequence joins TRBV11-2 and TRBJ2-3; D might be TRBD2 (6 bases). The germline CDR1 and CDR2 sequences are SGHAT and FQNNGV. CDR3 length: 14 amino acids. V was cut by 1 base and J by 4 bases, with 9 bases left in between. The DNA for the CDR3 is TGTGCCAGCAGCTTAGTTTGGGGGGCAGATACGCAGTATTTT. Protein: CASSLVWGADTQYF.

V gene TRBV27 combines with J gene TRBJ2-3, with D perhaps being TRBD1 or TRBD2 (6 bases each). The germline gives CDR1 MNHEY, CDR2 SMNVEV (reference sequence). The CDR3 covers 16 residues. V was cut by 6 bases and J by 0 bases, with 16 bases left in between. The CDR3 nucleotides are TGTGCCAGCAGGTCCATGGGGGGCCCGAGCACAGATACGCAGTATTTT. As protein: CASRSMGGPSTDTQYF.

This clonotype showed up just a few times. The V call is TRBV7-2, the J call TRBJ2-3; 9 bases are shared with TRBD2. CDR1 is SGHTA and CDR2 is FQGNSA in the germline V gene. Trimming took 6 bases from V and 2 from J; bases not matched to a gene: 9. There are 16 residues in the CDR3. This CDR3 reads CASSWTGGGVTDTQYF. CDR3 sequence (DNA): TGTGCCAGCAGTTGGACCGGCGGGGGGGTCACAGATACGCAGTATTTT.

This chain joins TRBV7-8 and TRBJ2-3, with 13 bases that match TRBD2. The germline V gene has CDR1 SGHVS and CDR2 FQNEAQ. The CDR3 has 16 amino acids. Trimming took 6 bases from V and 6 from J; bases not matched to a gene: 9. The CDR3 DNA is TGTGCCAGCAGTTGGGGACTAGCGGGACCCGGTGATACGCAGTATTTT. It translates to CASSWGLAGPGDTQYF.

This clonotype appeared a few times. The V call is TRBV15, the J call TRBJ2-3, with D hard to call. Germline CDR1 reads LNHNV; CDR2 reads YYDKDF (reference sequence). This CDR3 is 14 amino acids long. V gave up 3 bases and J gave up 4 bases, with 11 bases separating them. The CDR3 DNA sequence: TGTGCCACCAGCAGGCCCAACCTAGCAGATACGCAGTATTTT. Its translation: CATSRPNLADTQYF.